The 19 T cell receptor beta chains below were found in one sample sequenced in a study of regulatory T cells in long-lasting Graves disease. Arm-PCR with iRepertoire HTBI primers amplified the CDR3 regions for these TCR beta libraries. A single record per CDR3 protein comes from TCRdb applying MiXCR to the multiplex PCR reads. The table records about 470,000 distinct CDR3 sequences, about a fifth of them present only once. Time point in this sample: persistent/refractory GD, antithyroid drugs over 5 years with positive TRAb. The TCR library used RNA extracted from PBMCs. The sequenced sample was peripheral blood mononuclear cells (PBMCs), obtained when the disease was refractory, from a patient treated with antithyroid drugs. The receptors come from a female donor with Graves disease.

This clonotype was detected a few times. V usage is TRBV12-3 or TRBV12-4 and J usage is TRBJ2-3, with 7 bases aligning to TRBD2. The CDR3 loop spans 18 amino acids. V lost 6 bases and J lost 3; bases outside the gene matches: 18. The CDR3 loop reads CASSPANGMGGRTDTQYF. The CDR3 DNA reads TGTGCCAGCAGCCCCGCTAATGGGATGGGAGGGAGGACAGATACGCAGTATTTT.

This clonotype was detected only a few times. The rearrangement uses TRBV28 and TRBJ2-6; D uncertain. The CDR3 totals 15 residues. V was cut by 2 bases and J by 2 bases, with 7 bases left in between. CDR1 is MDHEN and CDR2 is SYDVKM in the germline V gene. The CDR3 coding sequence is TGTGCCAGCAGTTTAGTGATAACTGGGGCCAACGTCCTGACTTTC. It is translated as CASSLVITGANVLTF. The full variable domain, rest sourced from reference TRBV28 and TRBJ2-6, is DVKVTQSSRYLVKRTGEKVFLECVQDMDHENMFWYRQDPGLGLRLIYFSYDVKMKEKGDIPEGYSVSREKKERFSLILESASTNQTSMYLCASSLVITGANVLTFGAGSRLTVL.

This clonotype was seen many times. V and J are TRBV12-3 or TRBV12-4 and TRBJ1-6, with D possibly TRBD1 on 5 matching bases. The CDR3 extends over 14 amino acids. V dropped 6 bases and J dropped 6 bases, with 12 bases sitting between them. The CDR3 loop reads CASRRIGGNSPLHF. The CDR3 DNA reads as TGTGCCAGCAGGCGCATTGGGGGTAATTCACCCCTCCACTTT.

The chain combines TRBV7-3 with TRBJ2-2; 9 bases align to TRBD2. This CDR3 is 15 amino acids long. V was pared by 2 bases and J by 7 bases, with 5 bases of the junction left unmatched. Germline V gene lookup returns CDR1 SGHTA and CDR2 FQGTGA. The CDR3 coding sequence is TGTGCCAGCAGCTTAGCTAGCGGGACTGTCGGGGAGCTGTTTTTT. Translating it yields CASSLASGTVGELFF.

This clonotype showed up many times. This chain joins TRBV11-2 and TRBJ2-7; D is possibly TRBD2 (6 bases). The germline CDR1 and CDR2 sequences are SGHAT and FQNNGV. There are 16 residues in the CDR3. The germline V and J ends were trimmed by 5 bases and 0 bases, with 17 bases remaining between them. The CDR3 region is CASSPYPAGLSYEQYF. The CDR3 DNA sequence: TGTGCCAGCAGCCCATATCCGGCGGGACTCTCCTACGAGCAGTACTTC.

On this clonotype itself: It may be a read error: a sequence one base away is much more abundant. The J gene is TRBJ1-5, the V gene TRBV28; the D gene is possibly TRBD1 (5 bases). Germline CDR1 and CDR2: MDHEN and SYDVKM. CDR3 length: 18 residues. V was pared by 1 base and J by 2 bases, with 18 bases between. This chain's CDR3 is CASSLFRVENLGNQPQHF. CDR3 nucleotide sequence: TGTGCCAGCAGTTTATTCAGGGTAGAGAATCTCGGCAATCAGCCCCAGCATTTT.

In this sample, this clonotype turned up once. One end of the junction does not line up with germline, which may come from a read error. The chain combines TRBV2 with TRBJ2-2, with D maybe TRBD2 (6 bases). There are 17 residues in the CDR3. CDR1 and CDR2 from the germline V gene are SNHLY and FYNNEI. CDR3 loop: CDSSDPLSGGGTGELFF. The CDR3 DNA reads as TGTGACAGCAGCGACCCCCTTTCCGGGGGTGGCACCGGGGAGCTGTTTTTT.

This clonotype was seen once. Given a far larger clone just one base away, this is likely a sequencing read error. The genes are TRBV28 and TRBJ1-5, with TRBD1 as a possible D gene (5 bases). Germline V lookup: CDR1 MDHEN, CDR2 SYDVKM. This CDR3 region has 13 residues. For the CDR3, the DNA is TGTGCCGGCAGTGGGACGGGCAATCAGCCCCAGCATTTT. Its translation: CAGSGTGNQPQHF.

The rearrangement links TRBV3-1 to TRBJ2-7, with TRBD2 identical over 10 bases. This CDR3 comprises 14 residues. V was clipped by 8 bases and J by 0 bases; unmatched bases: 4. Germline CDR1 LGHDT, CDR2 YNNKEL (reference sequence). Written as DNA, the CDR3 is TGTGCCAGCGCCTTAGCGGGGGGCTCCTACGAGCAGTACTTC. It yields the protein CASALAGGSYEQYF.

This clonotype has ten or more counts. The chain carries TRBV29-1 and TRBJ2-7; 8 nucleotides line up with TRBD2. CDR1 is SQVTM, CDR2 ANQGSEA, per germline. The J segment lost 5 bases and the V segment lost 6 bases, leaving 12 bases of the junction unmatched. The CDR3 runs 14 residues. DNA for the CDR3: TGCAGCGTCGAGAAAAGGGGTAGCGGGGACGAGCAGTACTTC. Encoded protein: CSVEKRGSGDEQYF.

On this clonotype itself: This may arise from a read error, as a much more abundant clone is one base away. The rearrangement joins TRBV27 to TRBJ2-7, with D perhaps matching TRBD1 (5 bases). The J call may be faulty, since TRBJ1-2 better matches the DNA end. CDR3 length: 16 residues. The germline V gene encodes CDR1 MNHEY and CDR2 SMNVEV (reference sequence). CDR3 sequence: CASSLSWDVRLVGYTF. The DNA of the CDR3 is TGTGCCAGCAGTTTATCGTGGGACGTAAGGCTGGTTGGCTACACCTTC.

The chain joins TRBV6-5 to TRBJ1-1; 9 bases align to TRBD1. After removal of 0 bases from V and 4 bases from J, the junction contained 12 bases not matched to a gene. The germline V gene encodes CDR1 MNHEY and CDR2 SVGAGI. This CDR3 has 18 residues. The CDR3 loop is CASSYSDIQGALRTEAFF. The CDR3 bases are TGTGCCAGCAGTTACTCGGATATACAGGGGGCGTTGCGCACTGAAGCTTTCTTT.

This chain connects TRBV20-1 to TRBJ2-7; TRBD1 aligns across 7 bases. This CDR3 is built from 13 residues. J gave up 0 bases and V 3 bases, and 2 bases lay outside the gene matches. The germline gives CDR1 DFQATT, CDR2 SNEGSKA (reference sequence). The CDR3, as DNA: TGCAGTGCTAGCGACAGGGCCTCCTACGAGCAGTACTTC. Its protein product is CSASDRASYEQYF.

As regards this clonotype: A much larger clone differs by one base, so this may be a read error. V usage is TRBV3-1 and J usage is TRBJ2-7; D might be TRBD1 (5 bases). The CDR3 is 15 amino acids. Germline V gives CDR1 LGHDT, CDR2 YNNKEL (reference sequence). The CDR3 sequence is CASSRSRGRPYERYF. Here the CDR3 DNA reads TGTGCCAGCAGCCGAAGTAGGGGCAGACCCTACGAGCGGTACTTC.

This clonotype was found a few times. The chain is built from TRBV7-9 and TRBJ2-7; D remains ambiguous. This CDR3 is built from 14 residues. The V gene's germline CDR1 is SEHNR and CDR2 FQNEAQ (reference sequence). V was cut by 4 bases and J by 2 bases, with 12 bases left in between. The CDR3 region is CASSSSYFTYEQYF. DNA of the CDR3: TGTGCCAGCAGCTCAAGCTATTTTACCTACGAGCAGTACTTC.

This clonotype appeared many times. The chain links TRBV5-5 to TRBJ1-2; D is undetermined. The germline V gene encodes CDR1 SGHKS and CDR2 YYEKEE (reference sequence). This CDR3 has 12 residues. V was cut by 4 bases and J by 8 bases, with 12 bases left in between. In nucleotides, the CDR3 is TGTGCCAGCAGCCAGGACCAAGCGGGCTACACCTTC. As protein: CASSQDQAGYTF.

This rearrangement joins TRBV7-9 to TRBJ1-6; no definite D call. Trimming took 2 bases from V and 3 from J, leaving 2 bases between them. The length of the CDR3 is 13 residues. Germline CDR1 and CDR2: SEHNR and FQNEAQ (reference sequence). As DNA, the CDR3 is TGTGCCAGCAGCTTAATCTATAATTCACCCCTCCACTTT. Protein product: CASSLIYNSPLHF.

Concerning this clonotype itself: Just one base apart from a much larger clone, this may be a read error. The V and J genes are TRBV28 and TRBJ2-7, with a weak D call TRBD1 (7 bases). This CDR3 is built from 14 residues. CDR1 is MDHEN and CDR2 is SYDVKM in the germline V gene. Trimming removed 5 bases from V and 2 bases from J, with 13 bases in between. This CDR3 is CASSPWRGPYEQYF. The CDR3 nucleotides read TGTGCCAGCAGTCCCTGGAGGGGGCCCTACGAGCAGTACTTC.

In its sample, this clonotype was seen a few times. The J gene is TRBJ1-1, the V gene TRBV28, with TRBD1 matching over 7 bases. Germline loops: CDR1 MDHEN, CDR2 SYDVKM. This CDR3 spans 14 amino acids. V lost 5 bases to trimming and J lost 6 bases; unmatched junction nucleotides: 9. The CDR3 region has the DNA TGTGCCAGCAGTCTAACAGGGGACCCCCCTGAAGCTTTCTTT. Its protein is CASSLTGDPPEAFF.